The 18 T cell receptor beta chains listed next were all sequenced from one sample in a study of blood T cell repertoires in COVID-19. The repertoire was sequenced with immunoSEQ multiplex PCR; TCRdb's copy has only in-frame clones and lacks some. The sample shows some 150,000 clones, roughly 90% of them seen only once. Sequences were obtained from peripheral blood. The receptors shown here come from a man aged 55 to 70 with acute or convalescent COVID-19.

The chain couples TRBV2 to TRBJ1-5; tentative D call: TRBD1 (5 bases). CDR1 and CDR2 from the germline V gene are SNHLY and FYNNEI. Trimming removed 7 bases from V and 1 base from J, with 8 bases in between. The CDR3 is 13 amino acids. The CDR3 sequence is CASKGVSNQPQHF. The CDR3 nucleotides read TGTGCCAGCAAAGGGGTGAGCAATCAGCCCCAGCATTTT.

The genes are TRBV20-1 and TRBJ1-3, with unresolved D. Trimming took 3 bases from V and 2 from J, leaving 8 bases between them. Germline CDR1 is DFQATT and CDR2 is SNEGSKA (reference sequence). This CDR3 has 13 amino acids. The CDR3 DNA is TGCAGTGCTAGTGAGGGCGCTGGAAACACCATATATTTT. It encodes CSASEGAGNTIYF.

This chain joins TRBV7-2 and TRBJ2-5; D call uncertain. The V end lost 4 bases, the J end lost 3 bases, and 15 bases lay between the germline ends. Looked up from germline, CDR1 is SGHTA and CDR2 is FQGNSA. This CDR3 spans 15 amino acids. CDR3 bases: TGTGCCAGCAGCTCATCCCGGGTCTTAAAAGAGACCCAGTACTTC. Its translation: CASSSSRVLKETQYF.

The chain carries TRBV10-2 and TRBJ1-1, with D tentatively TRBD1 (6 bases). In germline, CDR1 is WSHSY, CDR2 SAAADI. The CDR3 has 12 residues. V was shortened by 9 bases and J by 2 bases, with 10 bases between the two germline ends. The CDR3 spells CASLRGNTEAFF. The CDR3 DNA reads TGCGCCAGTCTCAGGGGTAACACTGAAGCTTTCTTT.

This clone was seen more than once but under ten times. The genes are TRBV5-1 and TRBJ2-7; D is unclear. The CDR3 runs to 18 residues. CDR1 and CDR2 from the germline V gene are SGHRS and YFSETQ. Trimming took 1 base from V and 6 from J, leaving 26 bases between them. In DNA form, the CDR3 reads TGCGCCAGCAGCTTGCGTATGGGCTCAGTGACCTCTTCTTCCGAGCAGTACTTC. It yields the protein CASSLRMGSVTSSSEQYF.

This chain uses TRBV5-4 with TRBJ1-2; possibly TRBD1 for D (6 bases). The V gene lost 0 bases and the J gene lost 6 bases, with 18 bases spanning the gap. The CDR3 has 16 amino acids. Germline values: CDR1 SGHNT, CDR2 YYREEE (reference sequence). The CDR3 here is CASSLGTGLVYNGYTF. For the CDR3, the DNA is TGTGCCAGCAGCTTGGGCACAGGGCTAGTGTATAATGGCTACACCTTC.

For the CDR3, the DNA is TGTGCCAGCAGCACACTAGCGGGGAGCACAGATACGCAGTATTTT. It codes for CASSTLAGSTDTQYF. The V call is TRBV7-6, the J call TRBJ2-3; 10 positions match TRBD2. The CDR3 contains 15 residues. The trim removed 5 bases at V and 0 bases at J, leaving 2 bases unmatched. CDR1 is SGHVS, CDR2 FNYEAQ, per germline.

V usage is TRBV19 and J usage is TRBJ1-1; D uncertain. Trimming removed 6 bases at V and 1 base at J, with 9 bases between. Per the germline V gene, CDR1 is LNHDA and CDR2 is SQIVND (reference sequence). The CDR3 sequence is 13 residues long. CDR3 bases: TGTGCCAGTAGACAGACACGGAACACTGAAGCTTTCTTT. It codes for CASRQTRNTEAFF.

The chain joins TRBV3-1 (or the pseudogene TRBV3-2) to TRBJ1-2; 7 bases are shared with TRBD1. CDR1 and CDR2 from the germline V gene are LGHDT and YNNKEL (reference sequence). J was trimmed by 4 bases and V by 4 bases; bases with no gene match: 3. The CDR3 sequence is 13 residues long. The CDR3 coding sequence is TGTGCCAGCAGCCGACAGGGAATCTATGGCTACACCTTC. Amino acid sequence: CASSRQGIYGYTF.

This clone showed up just once. This sequence joins TRBV4-3 and TRBJ1-5; D not resolved. The V gene lost 0 bases and the J gene lost 7 bases, with 7 bases spanning the gap. CDR3 size: 13 residues. CDR1 and CDR2 from the germline V gene are LGHNA and YSLEER. CDR3 DNA sequence: TGCGCCAGCAGCCAAGAATGGGAGCAGCCCCAGCATTTT. Amino acid sequence: CASSQEWEQPQHF.

This clone was recorded once. The genes are TRBV4-1 and TRBJ2-7; 9 nucleotides line up with TRBD1. CDR1 MGHRA and CDR2 YSYEKL come from the germline V gene. The length of the CDR3 is 17 residues. The V gene end was trimmed by 3 bases and the J gene end by 6 bases; junction bases not matched to a gene: 15. The CDR3 reads CASSQGVPGQGFLEQYF. DNA of the CDR3: TGCGCCAGCAGCCAGGGGGTACCGGGACAGGGTTTCCTCGAGCAGTACTTC.

The CDR3 loop is CASSLAATAMNTEAFF. The CDR3 DNA reads TGCGCCAGCAGCTTGGCGGCGACAGCGATGAACACTGAAGCTTTCTTT. J is TRBJ1-1 and V is TRBV5-1, with D maybe TRBD1 (5 bases). The CDR3 has 16 amino acids. V lost 0 bases to trimming and J lost 0 bases, with 12 bases between them. Germline loops: CDR1 SGHRS, CDR2 YFSETQ.

The chain combines TRBV2 with TRBJ1-1, with D possibly being TRBD1 (5 bases). This CDR3 comprises 15 residues. The V end lost 6 bases, the J end lost 1 base, and 15 bases lay between the germline ends. CDR1 is SNHLY and CDR2 is FYNNEI in the germline V gene. CDR3 region: CASSVAPRENTEAFF. The CDR3 coding sequence is TGTGCCAGCAGCGTGGCCCCCAGGGAGAACACTGAAGCTTTCTTT. The complete variable domain, with remaining parts taken from reference TRBV2 and TRBJ1-1, reads EPEVTQTPSHQVTQMGQEVILRCVPISNHLYFYWYRQILGQKVEFLVSFYNNEISEKSEIFDDQFSVERPDGSNFTLKIRSTKLEDSAMYFCASSVAPRENTEAFFGQGTRLTVV.

V gene TRBV5-5 combines with J gene TRBJ1-2; D remains ambiguous. V was cut by 2 bases and J by 3 bases, with 11 bases left in between. The germline CDR1 and CDR2 sequences are SGHKS and YYEKEE (reference sequence). This CDR3 region has 14 residues. Here the CDR3 DNA reads TGTGCCAGCAGCTTATGGCAGATCGACTATGGCTACACCTTC. Translated: CASSLWQIDYGYTF.

The rearrangement links TRBV7-9 to TRBJ1-1, with 7 bases identical to TRBD1. The CDR3 totals 12 residues. V lost 5 bases, J lost 8 bases, and 5 bases stayed unmatched. The germline V gene has CDR1 SEHNR and CDR2 FQNEAQ (reference sequence). The CDR3 region is CASSRQGGEAFF. Here the CDR3 DNA reads TGTGCCAGCAGCCGACAGGGTGGGGAAGCTTTCTTT. The complete variable domain, with remaining parts taken from reference TRBV7-9 and TRBJ1-1, reads DTGVSQNPRHKITKRGQNVTFRCDPISEHNRLYWYRQTLGQGPEFLTYFQNEAQLEKSRLLSDRFSAERPKGSFSTLEIQRTEQGDSAMYLCASSRQGGEAFFGQGTRLTVV.

The V gene is TRBV5-4, the J gene TRBJ2-6; a weak D match, TRBD1 (5 bases). The ends were cut back, 0 bases at V and 0 bases at J, with 7 bases in the middle. The CDR3 has 16 amino acids. Germline CDR1 reads SGHNT; CDR2 reads YYREEE (reference sequence). The CDR3 sequence is CASSLGQISGANVLTF. The CDR3 bases are TGTGCCAGCAGCTTGGGACAGATCTCTGGGGCCAACGTCCTGACTTTC.

The chain couples TRBV20-1 to TRBJ1-2; D may be TRBD1 (5 bases). The CDR3 is 11 residues long. Trimming removed 6 bases at V and 8 bases at J, with 13 bases between. The germline V gene has CDR1 DFQATT and CDR2 SNEGSKA (reference sequence). Here the CDR3 reads CSAGGPRGYTF. The DNA for the CDR3 is TGCAGTGCGGGGGGACCTAGGGGCTACACCTTC.

The V call is TRBV11-1, the J call TRBJ2-7, with 13 bases lining up with TRBD2. This CDR3 contains 16 residues. Unmatched junction bases numbered 4, after V lost 5 bases and J lost 0 bases. CDR1 is SGHAT, CDR2 FQDESV, per germline (reference sequence). CDR3 sequence: CASSPGTSGASYEQYF. The CDR3 DNA reads TGTGCCAGCAGCCCCGGGACTAGCGGGGCCTCCTACGAGCAGTACTTC.